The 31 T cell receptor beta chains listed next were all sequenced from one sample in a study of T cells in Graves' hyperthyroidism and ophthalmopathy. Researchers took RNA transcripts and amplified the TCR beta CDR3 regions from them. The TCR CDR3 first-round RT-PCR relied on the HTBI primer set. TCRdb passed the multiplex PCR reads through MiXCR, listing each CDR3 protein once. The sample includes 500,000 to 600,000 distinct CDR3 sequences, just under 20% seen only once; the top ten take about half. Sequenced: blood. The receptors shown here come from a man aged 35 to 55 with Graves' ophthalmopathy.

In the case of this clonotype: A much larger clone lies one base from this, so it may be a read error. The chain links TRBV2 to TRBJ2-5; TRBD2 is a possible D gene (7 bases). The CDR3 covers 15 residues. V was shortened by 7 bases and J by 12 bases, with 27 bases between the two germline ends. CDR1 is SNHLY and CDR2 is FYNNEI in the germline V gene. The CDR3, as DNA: TGTGCCAGCAATGACCTCCTAGGGGGGGCCAGAGTAGAGTACTTC. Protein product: CASNDLLGGARVEYF.

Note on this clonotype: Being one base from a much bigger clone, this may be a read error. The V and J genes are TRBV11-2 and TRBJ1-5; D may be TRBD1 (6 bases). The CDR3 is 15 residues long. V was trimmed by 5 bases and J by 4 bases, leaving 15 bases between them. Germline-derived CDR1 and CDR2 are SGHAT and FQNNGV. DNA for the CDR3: TGTGCCAGCAGCAAACAGGGAGAGGCAAATCAGCCCCAGCATTTT. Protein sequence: CASSKQGEANQPQHF.

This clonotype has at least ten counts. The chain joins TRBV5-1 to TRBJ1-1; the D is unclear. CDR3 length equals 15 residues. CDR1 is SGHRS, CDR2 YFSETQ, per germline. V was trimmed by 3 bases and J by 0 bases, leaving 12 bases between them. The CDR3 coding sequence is TGCGCCAGCAGCTACCGATCGGCAATGAACACTGAAGCTTTCTTT. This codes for CASSYRSAMNTEAFF.

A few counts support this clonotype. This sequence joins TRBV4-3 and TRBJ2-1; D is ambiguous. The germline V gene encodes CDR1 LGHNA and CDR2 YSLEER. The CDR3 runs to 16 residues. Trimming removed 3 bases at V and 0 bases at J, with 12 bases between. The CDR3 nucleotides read TGCGCCAGCAGCCAGACCCTCCAGAGCTCCTACAATGAGCAGTTCTTC. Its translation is CASSQTLQSSYNEQFF.

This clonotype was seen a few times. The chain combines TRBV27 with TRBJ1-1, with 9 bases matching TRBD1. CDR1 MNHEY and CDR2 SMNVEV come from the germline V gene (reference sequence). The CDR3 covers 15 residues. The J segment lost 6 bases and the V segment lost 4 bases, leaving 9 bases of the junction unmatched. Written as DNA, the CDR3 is TGTGCCAGCAGTTGGCAGGGACAGGGAGGTGCTGAAGCTTTCTTT. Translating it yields CASSWQGQGGAEAFF.

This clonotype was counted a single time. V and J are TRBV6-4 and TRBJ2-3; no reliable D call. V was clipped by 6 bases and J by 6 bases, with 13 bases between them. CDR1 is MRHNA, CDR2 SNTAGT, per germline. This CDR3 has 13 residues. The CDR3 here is CASSKQVLDTQYF. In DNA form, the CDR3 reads TGTGCCAGCAGCAAGCAGGTGCTGGATACGCAGTATTTT.

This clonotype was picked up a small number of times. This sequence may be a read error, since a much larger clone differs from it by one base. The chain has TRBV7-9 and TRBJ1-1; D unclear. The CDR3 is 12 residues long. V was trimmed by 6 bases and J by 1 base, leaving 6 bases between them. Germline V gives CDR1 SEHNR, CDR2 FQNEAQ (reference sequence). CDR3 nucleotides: TGTGCCAGCAGTACAGCGAACACTGAAGCTTTCTTT. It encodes CASSTANTEAFF. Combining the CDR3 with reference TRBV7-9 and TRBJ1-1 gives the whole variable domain DTGVSQNPRHKITKRGQNVTFRCDPISEHNRLYWYRQTLGQGPEFLTYFQNEAQLEKSRLLSDRFSAERPKGSFSTLEIQRTEQGDSAMYLCASSTANTEAFFGQGTRLTVV.

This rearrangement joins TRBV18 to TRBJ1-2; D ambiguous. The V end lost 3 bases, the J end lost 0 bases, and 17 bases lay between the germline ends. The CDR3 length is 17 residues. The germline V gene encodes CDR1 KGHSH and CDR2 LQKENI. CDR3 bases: TGTGCCAGCTCACCGTTTGGTGGCTATCTGACTAACTATGGCTACACCTTC. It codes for CASSPFGGYLTNYGYTF.

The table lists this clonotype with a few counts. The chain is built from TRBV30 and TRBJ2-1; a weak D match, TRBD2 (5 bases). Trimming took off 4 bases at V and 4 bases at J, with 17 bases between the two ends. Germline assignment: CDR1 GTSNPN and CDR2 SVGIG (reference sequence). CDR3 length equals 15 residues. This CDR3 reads CAWTMQEAGYNEQFF. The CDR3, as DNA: TGTGCCTGGACCATGCAGGAGGCAGGTTACAATGAGCAGTTCTTC.

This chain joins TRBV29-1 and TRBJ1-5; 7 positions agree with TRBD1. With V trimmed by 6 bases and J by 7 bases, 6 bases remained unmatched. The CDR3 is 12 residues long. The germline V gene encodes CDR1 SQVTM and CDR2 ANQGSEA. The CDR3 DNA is TGCAGCGTGGGACAGCGGGGGCAGCCCCAGCATTTT. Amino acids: CSVGQRGQPQHF.

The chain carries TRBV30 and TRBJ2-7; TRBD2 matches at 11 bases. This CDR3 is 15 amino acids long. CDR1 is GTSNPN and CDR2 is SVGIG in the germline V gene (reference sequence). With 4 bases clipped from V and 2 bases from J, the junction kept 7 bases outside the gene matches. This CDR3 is CAWTNLAGGPYEQYF. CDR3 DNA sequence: TGTGCCTGGACCAACCTAGCGGGAGGCCCCTACGAGCAGTACTTC.

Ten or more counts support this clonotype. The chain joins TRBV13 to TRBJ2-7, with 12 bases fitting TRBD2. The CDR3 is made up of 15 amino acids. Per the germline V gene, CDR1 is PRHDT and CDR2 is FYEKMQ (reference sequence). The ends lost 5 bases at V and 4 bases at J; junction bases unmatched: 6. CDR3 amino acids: CASSPGLAGRYEQYF. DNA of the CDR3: TGTGCCAGCAGCCCCGGACTAGCGGGGCGGTACGAGCAGTACTTC.

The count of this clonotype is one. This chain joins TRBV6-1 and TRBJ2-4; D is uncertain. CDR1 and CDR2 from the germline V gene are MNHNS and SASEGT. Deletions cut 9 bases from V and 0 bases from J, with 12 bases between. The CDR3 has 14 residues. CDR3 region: CASPGPGAKNIQYF. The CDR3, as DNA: TGTGCCAGTCCCGGACCGGGAGCCAAAAACATTCAGTACTTC.

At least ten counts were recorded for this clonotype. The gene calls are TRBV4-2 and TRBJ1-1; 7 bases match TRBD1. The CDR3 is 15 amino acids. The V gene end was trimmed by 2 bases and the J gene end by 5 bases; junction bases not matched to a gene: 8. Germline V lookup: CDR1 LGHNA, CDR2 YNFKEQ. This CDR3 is CASSQRGGTVTEAFF. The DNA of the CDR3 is TGTGCCAGCAGCCAAAGAGGAGGGACAGTGACTGAAGCTTTCTTT.

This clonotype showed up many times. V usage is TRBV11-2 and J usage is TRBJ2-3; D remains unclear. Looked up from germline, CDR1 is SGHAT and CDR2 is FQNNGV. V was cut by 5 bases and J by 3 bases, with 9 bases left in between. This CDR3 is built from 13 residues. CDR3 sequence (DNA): TGTGCCAGCAGCCGCCGCCAGACAGATACGCAGTATTTT. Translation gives CASSRRQTDTQYF.

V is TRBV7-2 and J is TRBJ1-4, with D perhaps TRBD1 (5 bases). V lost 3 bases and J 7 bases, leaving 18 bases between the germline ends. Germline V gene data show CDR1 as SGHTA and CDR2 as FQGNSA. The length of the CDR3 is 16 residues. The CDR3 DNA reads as TGTGCCAGCAGCTTCAATAGAGGGGTCGTGAGTGAAAAACTGTTTTTT. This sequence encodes CASSFNRGVVSEKLFF.

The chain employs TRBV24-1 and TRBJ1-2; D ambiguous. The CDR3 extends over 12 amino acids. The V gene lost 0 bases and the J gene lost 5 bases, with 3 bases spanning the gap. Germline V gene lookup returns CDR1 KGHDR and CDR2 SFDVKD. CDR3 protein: CATSDLRYGYTF. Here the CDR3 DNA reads TGTGCCACCAGTGATTTGCGGTATGGCTACACCTTC.

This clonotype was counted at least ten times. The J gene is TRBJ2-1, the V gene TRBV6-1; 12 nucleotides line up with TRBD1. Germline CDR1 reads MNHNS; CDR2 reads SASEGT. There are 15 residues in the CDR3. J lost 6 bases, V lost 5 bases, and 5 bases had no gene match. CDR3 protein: CASSSGTGGGNEQFF. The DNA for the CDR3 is TGTGCCAGCAGTTCGGGGACAGGGGGCGGCAATGAGCAGTTCTTC.

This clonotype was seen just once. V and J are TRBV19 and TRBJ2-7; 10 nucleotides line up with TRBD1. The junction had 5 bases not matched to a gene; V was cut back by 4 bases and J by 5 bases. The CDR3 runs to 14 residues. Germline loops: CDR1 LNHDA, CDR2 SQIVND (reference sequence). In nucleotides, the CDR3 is TGTGCCAGTAGTAGGGGACAGGGGAGCGACGAGCAGTACTTC. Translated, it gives CASSRGQGSDEQYF.

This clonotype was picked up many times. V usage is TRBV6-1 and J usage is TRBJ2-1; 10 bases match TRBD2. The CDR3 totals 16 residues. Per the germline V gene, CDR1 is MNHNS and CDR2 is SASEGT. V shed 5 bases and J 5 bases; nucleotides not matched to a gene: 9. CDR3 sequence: CASSRRTSGRNNEQFF. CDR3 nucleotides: TGTGCCAGCAGTCGAAGGACTAGCGGTAGAAACAATGAGCAGTTCTTC.

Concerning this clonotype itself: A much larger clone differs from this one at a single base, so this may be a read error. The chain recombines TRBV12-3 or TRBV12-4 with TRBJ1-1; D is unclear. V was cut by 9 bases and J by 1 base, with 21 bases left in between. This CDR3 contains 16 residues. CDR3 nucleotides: TGTGCCAGAACCCCTAGATGGGCTTCATCGAACACTGAAGCTTTCTTT. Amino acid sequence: CARTPRWASSNTEAFF.

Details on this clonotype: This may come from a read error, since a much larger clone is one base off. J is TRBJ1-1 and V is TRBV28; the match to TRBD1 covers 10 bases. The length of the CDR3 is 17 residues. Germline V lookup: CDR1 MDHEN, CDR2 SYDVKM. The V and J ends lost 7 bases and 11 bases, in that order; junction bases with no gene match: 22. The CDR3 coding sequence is TGTGCCAGCACGGAGACAGGGGGCCTTGCGATCCCCCTCGGGGCTTTCTTT. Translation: CASTETGGLAIPLGAFF. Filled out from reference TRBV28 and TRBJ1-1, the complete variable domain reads DVKVTQSSRYLVKRTGEKVFLECVQDMDHENMFWYRQDPGLGLRLIYFSYDVKMKEKGDIPEGYSVSREKKERFSLILESASTNQTSMYLCASTETGGLAIPLGAFFGQGTRLTVV.

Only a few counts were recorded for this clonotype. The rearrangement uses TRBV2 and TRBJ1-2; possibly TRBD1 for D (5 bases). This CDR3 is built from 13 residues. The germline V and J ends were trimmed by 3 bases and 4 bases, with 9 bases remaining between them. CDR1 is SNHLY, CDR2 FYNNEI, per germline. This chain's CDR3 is CASSDAGFYGYTF. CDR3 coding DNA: TGTGCCAGCAGTGATGCAGGGTTCTATGGCTACACCTTC. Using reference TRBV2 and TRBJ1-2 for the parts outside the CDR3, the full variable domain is EPEVTQTPSHQVTQMGQEVILRCVPISNHLYFYWYRQILGQKVEFLVSFYNNEISEKSEIFDDQFSVERPDGSNFTLKIRSTKLEDSAMYFCASSDAGFYGYTFGSGTRLTVV.

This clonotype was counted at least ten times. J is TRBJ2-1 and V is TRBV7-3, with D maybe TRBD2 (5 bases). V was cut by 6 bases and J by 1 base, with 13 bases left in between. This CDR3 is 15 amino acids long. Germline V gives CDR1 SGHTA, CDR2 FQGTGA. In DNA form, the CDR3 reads TGTGCCAGCAGTAGCGTCTTGGGGTCCTACAATGAGCAGTTCTTC. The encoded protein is CASSSVLGSYNEQFF.

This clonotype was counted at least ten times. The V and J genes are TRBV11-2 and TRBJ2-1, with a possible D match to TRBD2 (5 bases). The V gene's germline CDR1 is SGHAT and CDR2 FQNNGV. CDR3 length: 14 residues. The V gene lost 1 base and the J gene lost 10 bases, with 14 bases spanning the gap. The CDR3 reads CASSLGLALDEQFF. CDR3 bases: TGTGCCAGCAGCTTAGGGCTAGCTTTGGACGAGCAGTTCTTC.

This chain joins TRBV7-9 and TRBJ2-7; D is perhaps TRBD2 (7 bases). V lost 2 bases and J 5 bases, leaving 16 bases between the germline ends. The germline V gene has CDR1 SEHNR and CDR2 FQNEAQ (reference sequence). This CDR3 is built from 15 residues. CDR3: CASSLRPRGADEQYF. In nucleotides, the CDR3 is TGTGCCAGCAGCTTAAGGCCCCGGGGGGCCGACGAGCAGTACTTC.

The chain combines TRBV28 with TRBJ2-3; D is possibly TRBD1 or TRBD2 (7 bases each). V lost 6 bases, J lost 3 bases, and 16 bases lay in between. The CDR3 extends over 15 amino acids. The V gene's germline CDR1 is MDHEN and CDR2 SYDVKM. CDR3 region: CASRPQGGGTDTQYF. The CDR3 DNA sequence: TGTGCCAGCAGGCCCCAGGGGGGGGGGACAGATACGCAGTATTTT.

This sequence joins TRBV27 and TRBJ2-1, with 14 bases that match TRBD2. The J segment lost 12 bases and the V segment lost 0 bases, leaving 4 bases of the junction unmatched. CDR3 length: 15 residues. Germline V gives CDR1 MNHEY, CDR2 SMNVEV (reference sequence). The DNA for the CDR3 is TGTGCCAGCAGTTTATCGGGACTAGCGGGAGTAGTGCAGTTCTTC. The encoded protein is CASSLSGLAGVVQFF.

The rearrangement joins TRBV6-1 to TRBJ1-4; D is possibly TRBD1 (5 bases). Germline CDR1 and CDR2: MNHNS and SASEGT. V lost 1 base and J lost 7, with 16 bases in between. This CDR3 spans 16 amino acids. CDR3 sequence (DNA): TGTGCCAGCAGTGAAGGTTTGGGGGATTTGAGTGAAAAACTGTTTTTT. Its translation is CASSEGLGDLSEKLFF.

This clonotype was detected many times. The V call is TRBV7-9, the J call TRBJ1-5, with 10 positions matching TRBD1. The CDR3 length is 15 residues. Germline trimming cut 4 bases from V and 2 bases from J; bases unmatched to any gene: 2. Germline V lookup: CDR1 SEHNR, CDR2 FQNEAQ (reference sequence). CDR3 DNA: TGTGCCAGCAGCTCGGGACAGGGGCGCAATCAGCCCCAGCATTTT. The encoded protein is CASSSGQGRNQPQHF.

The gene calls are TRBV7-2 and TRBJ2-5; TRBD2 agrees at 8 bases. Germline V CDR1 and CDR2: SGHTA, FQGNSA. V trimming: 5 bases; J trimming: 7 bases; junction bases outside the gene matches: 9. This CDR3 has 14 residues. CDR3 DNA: TGTGCCAGCAGCCTCGGGGGGGCCGGGGGGACCCAGTACTTC. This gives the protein CASSLGGAGGTQYF.